This T cell receptor (beta chain) derives from a study of T cells after yellow fever vaccination. About the research overall: SMART-Seq v4 Ultra Low Input handled preparation of low-cell-number fractions. Overall study findings and caveats: Clones that expanded after primary vaccination mostly reappeared after the booster (96% CD4, 70% to 90% CD8). Overlap between CD4 and CD8 compartments was detected for a small share of clonotypes.

Notes on this clonotype: Its antigen is undetermined.

TCRdb ran MiXCR on the 5' RACE reads and lists one entry per CDR3 protein. Seen here are under 500,000 distinct CDR3 sequences, roughly 20% observed once, and the top ten hold roughly a sixth. The sequences come from PBMCs, collected before the yellow fever booster vaccination. The source is a man between 18 and 35 years old who received the YFV17D yellow fever vaccine.

CDR3 coding DNA: TGTGCCAGCAGCTATGGGGGGGGAAAACTGTTTTTT. Its protein is CASSYGGGKLFF. This sequence joins TRBV12-3 or TRBV12-4 and TRBJ1-4; D might be TRBD1 (5 bases). Trimming removed 6 bases from V and 10 bases from J, with 12 bases in between. This CDR3 contains 12 residues.